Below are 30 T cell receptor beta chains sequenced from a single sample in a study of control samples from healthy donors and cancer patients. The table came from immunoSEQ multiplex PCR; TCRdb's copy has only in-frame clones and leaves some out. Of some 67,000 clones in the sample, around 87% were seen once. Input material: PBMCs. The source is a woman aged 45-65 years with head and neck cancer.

CDR3 loop: CASSYETGGASNQPQHF. The DNA for the CDR3 is TGTGCCAGCAGTTACGAGACAGGGGGCGCCAGCAATCAGCCCCAGCATTTT. This chain uses TRBV6-2 or TRBV6-3 with TRBJ1-5; TRBD1 matches at 10 bases. This CDR3 is 17 amino acids long. CDR1 and CDR2 from the germline V gene are MNHEY and SVGEGT. The ends lost 2 bases at V and 1 base at J; junction bases unmatched: 5.

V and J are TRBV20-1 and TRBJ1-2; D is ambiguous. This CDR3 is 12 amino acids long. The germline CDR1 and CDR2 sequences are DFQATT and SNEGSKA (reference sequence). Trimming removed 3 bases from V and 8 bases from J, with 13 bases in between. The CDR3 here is CSASGLLEGYTF. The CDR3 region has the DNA TGCAGTGCTAGTGGGCTGTTGGAAGGCTACACCTTC.

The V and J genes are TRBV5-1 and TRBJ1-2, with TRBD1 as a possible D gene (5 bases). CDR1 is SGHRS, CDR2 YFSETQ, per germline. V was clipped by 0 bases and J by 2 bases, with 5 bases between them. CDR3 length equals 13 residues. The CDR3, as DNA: TGCGCCAGCAGCTTGGCAGGGAACTATGGCTACACCTTC. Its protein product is CASSLAGNYGYTF.

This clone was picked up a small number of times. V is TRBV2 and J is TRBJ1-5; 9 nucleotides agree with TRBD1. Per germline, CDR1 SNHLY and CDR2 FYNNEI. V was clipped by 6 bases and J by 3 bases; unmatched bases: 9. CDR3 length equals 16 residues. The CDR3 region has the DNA TGTGCCAGCAGATATGGGACAGGGAGCAACAATCAGCCCCAGCATTTT. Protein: CASRYGTGSNNQPQHF.

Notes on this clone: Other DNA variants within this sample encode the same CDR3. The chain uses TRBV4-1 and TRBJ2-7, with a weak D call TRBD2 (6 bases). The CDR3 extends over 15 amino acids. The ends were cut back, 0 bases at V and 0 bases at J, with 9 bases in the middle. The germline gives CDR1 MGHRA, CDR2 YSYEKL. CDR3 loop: CASSQEEGSSYEQYF. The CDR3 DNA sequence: TGCGCCAGCAGCCAAGAGGAGGGTAGCTCCTACGAGCAGTACTTC.

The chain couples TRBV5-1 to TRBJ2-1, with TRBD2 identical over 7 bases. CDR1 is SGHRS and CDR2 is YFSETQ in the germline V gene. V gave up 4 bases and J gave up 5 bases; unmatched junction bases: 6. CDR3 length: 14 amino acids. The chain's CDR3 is CASSVTAGDNEQFF. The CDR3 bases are TGCGCCAGCAGCGTAACGGCGGGGGACAATGAGCAGTTCTTC.

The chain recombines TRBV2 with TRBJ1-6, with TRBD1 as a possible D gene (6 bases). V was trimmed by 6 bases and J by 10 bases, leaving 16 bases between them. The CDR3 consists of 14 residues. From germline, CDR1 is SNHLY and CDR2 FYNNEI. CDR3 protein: CASRPGGQTSPLHF. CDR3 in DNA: TGTGCCAGCAGACCAGGTGGACAGACCTCACCCCTCCACTTT.

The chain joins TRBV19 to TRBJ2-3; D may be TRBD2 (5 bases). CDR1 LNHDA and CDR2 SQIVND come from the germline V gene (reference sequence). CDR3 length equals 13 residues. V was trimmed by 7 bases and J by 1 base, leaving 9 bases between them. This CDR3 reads CASNGERTDTQYF. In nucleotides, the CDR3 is TGTGCCAGTAACGGGGAACGCACAGATACGCAGTATTTT.

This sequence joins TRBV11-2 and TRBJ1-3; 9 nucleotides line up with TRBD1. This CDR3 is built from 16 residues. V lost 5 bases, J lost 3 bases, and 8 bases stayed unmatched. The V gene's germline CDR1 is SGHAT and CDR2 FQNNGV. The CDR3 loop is CASSKTGTGFGNTIYF. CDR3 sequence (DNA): TGTGCCAGCAGCAAAACCGGGACAGGGTTTGGAAACACCATATATTTT.

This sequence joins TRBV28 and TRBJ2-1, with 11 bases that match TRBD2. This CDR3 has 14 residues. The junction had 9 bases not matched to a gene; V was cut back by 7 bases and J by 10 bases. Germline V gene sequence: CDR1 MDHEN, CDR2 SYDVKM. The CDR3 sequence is CASTSSGGFREQFF. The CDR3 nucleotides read TGTGCCAGCACTTCTAGCGGGGGGTTCAGGGAGCAGTTCTTC. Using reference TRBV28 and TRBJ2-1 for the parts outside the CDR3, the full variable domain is DVKVTQSSRYLVKRTGEKVFLECVQDMDHENMFWYRQDPGLGLRLIYFSYDVKMKEKGDIPEGYSVSREKKERFSLILESASTNQTSMYLCASTSSGGFREQFFGPGTRLTVL.

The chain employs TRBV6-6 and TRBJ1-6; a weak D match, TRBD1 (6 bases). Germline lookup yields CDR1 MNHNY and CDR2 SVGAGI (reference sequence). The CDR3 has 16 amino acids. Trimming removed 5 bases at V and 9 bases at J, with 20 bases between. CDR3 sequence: CASSLTGGLPSSPLHF. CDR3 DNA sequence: TGTGCCAGCAGTCTAACGGGGGGGCTCCCGAGTTCACCCCTCCACTTT.

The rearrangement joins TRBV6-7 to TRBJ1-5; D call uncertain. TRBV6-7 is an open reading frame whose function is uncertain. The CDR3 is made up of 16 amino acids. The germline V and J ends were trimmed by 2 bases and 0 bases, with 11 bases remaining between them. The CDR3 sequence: CASSYPKMYSNQPQHF. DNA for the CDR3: TGTGCCAGCAGTTACCCTAAAATGTATAGCAATCAGCCCCAGCATTTT.

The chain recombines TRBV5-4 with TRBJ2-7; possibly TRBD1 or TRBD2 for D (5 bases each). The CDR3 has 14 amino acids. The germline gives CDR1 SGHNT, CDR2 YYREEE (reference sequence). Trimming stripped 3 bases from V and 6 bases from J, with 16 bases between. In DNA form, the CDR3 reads TGTGCCAGCAGCTCCTACCCGGACGGGGCCGAGCAGTACTTC. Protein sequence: CASSSYPDGAEQYF.

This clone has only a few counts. CDR3 sequence: CASAGQPNTIYF. Written as DNA, the CDR3 is TGTGCCAGCGCAGGCCAGCCAAACACCATATATTTT. This sequence joins TRBV28 and TRBJ1-3; no firm D call. Germline CDR1 and CDR2: MDHEN and SYDVKM. Trimming shortened V by 8 bases and J by 6 bases, and 11 bases separated the two germline ends. The CDR3 sequence is 12 residues long.

CDR3 nucleotides: TGTGCCTGGAGTTCCCAAGGGACAGGCACGCCCCAGCATTTT. This encodes CAWSSQGTGTPQHF. This chain connects TRBV30 to TRBJ1-5, with 8 nucleotides matching TRBD1. CDR3 size: 14 residues. V lost 2 bases to trimming and J lost 9 bases; unmatched junction nucleotides: 9. Germline lookup yields CDR1 GTSNPN and CDR2 SVGIG (reference sequence).

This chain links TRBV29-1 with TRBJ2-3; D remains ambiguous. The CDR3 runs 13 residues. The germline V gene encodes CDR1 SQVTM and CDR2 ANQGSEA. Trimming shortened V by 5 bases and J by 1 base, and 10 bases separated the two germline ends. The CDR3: CSVRTPGTDTQYF. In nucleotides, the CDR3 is TGCAGCGTTAGGACGCCGGGCACAGATACGCAGTATTTT.

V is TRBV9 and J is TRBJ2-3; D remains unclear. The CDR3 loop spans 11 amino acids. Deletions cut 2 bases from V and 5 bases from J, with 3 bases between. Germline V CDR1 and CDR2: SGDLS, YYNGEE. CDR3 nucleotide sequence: TGTGCCAGCAGCGTCTTAGATACGCAGTATTTT. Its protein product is CASSVLDTQYF.

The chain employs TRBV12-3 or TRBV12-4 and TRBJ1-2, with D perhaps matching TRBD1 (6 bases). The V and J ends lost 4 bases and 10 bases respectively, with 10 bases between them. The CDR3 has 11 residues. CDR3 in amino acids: CASSYGQNYTF. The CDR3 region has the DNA TGTGCCAGCAGTTACGGACAGAACTACACCTTC.

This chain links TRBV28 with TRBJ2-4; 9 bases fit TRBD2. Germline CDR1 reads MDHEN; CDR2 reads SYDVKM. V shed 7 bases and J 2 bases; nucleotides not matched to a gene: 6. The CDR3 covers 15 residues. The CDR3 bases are TGTGCCAGCACCGTAGCGGGGGACTCCAAAAACATTCAGTACTTC. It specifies CASTVAGDSKNIQYF.

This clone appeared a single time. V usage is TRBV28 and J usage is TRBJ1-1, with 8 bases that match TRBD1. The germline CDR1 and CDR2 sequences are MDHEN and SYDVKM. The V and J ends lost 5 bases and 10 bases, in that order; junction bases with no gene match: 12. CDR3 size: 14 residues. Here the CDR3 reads CASSPPGQAKRAFF. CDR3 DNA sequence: TGTGCCAGCAGTCCCCCGGGACAGGCTAAACGAGCTTTCTTT.

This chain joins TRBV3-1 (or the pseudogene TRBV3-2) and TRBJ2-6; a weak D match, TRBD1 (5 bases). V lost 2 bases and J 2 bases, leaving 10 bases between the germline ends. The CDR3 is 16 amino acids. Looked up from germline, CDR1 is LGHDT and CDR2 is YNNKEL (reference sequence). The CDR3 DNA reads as TGTGCCAGCAGCCAATTTAGGGGTACTGGGGCCAACGTCCTGACTTTC. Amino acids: CASSQFRGTGANVLTF.

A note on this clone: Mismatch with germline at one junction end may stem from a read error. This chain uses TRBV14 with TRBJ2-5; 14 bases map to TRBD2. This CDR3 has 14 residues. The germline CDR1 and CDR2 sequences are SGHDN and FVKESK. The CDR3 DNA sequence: TGTGTCAGCAGCCCAGGACTAGCGGGGGGACCCTTTTACTTC. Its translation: CVSSPGLAGGPFYF.

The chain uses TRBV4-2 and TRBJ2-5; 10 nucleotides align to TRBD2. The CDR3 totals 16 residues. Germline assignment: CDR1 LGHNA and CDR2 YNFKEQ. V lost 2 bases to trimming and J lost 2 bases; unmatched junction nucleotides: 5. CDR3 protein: CASSQSSGGLQETQYF. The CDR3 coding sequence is TGTGCCAGCAGCCAAAGTAGCGGGGGGCTTCAAGAGACCCAGTACTTC.

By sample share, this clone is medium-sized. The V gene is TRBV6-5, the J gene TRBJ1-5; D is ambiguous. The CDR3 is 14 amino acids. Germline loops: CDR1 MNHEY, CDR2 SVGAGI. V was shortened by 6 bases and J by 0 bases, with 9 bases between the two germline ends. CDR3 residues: CASSGDGSNQPQHF. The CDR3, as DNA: TGTGCCAGCAGCGGAGACGGTAGCAATCAGCCCCAGCATTTT.

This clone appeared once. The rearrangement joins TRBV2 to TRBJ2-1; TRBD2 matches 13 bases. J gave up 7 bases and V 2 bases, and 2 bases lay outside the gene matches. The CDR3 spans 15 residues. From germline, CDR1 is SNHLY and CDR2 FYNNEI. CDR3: CASSERLAGGNEQFF. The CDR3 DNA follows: TGTGCCAGCAGTGAACGACTAGCGGGGGGAAATGAGCAGTTCTTC.

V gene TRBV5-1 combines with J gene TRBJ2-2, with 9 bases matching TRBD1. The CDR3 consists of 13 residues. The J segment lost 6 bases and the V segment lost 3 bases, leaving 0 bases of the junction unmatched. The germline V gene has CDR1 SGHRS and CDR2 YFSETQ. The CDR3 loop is CASSWDRAGELFF. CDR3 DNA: TGCGCCAGCAGCTGGGACAGGGCCGGGGAGCTGTTTTTT.

Written as DNA, the CDR3 is TGTGCCAGTAGGTCCACCTCCTTCGTGACTGAAGCTTTCTTT. Translation: CASRSTSFVTEAFF. The chain combines TRBV19 with TRBJ1-1; no clear D. Deletions cut 6 bases from V and 5 bases from J, with 16 bases between. CDR3 length equals 14 residues. Looked up from germline, CDR1 is LNHDA and CDR2 is SQIVND (reference sequence).

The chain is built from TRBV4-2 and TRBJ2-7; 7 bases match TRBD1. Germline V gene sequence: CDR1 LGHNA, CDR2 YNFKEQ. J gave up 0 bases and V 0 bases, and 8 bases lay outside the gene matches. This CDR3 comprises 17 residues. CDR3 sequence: CASSQDLVQGFSYEQYF. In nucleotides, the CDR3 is TGTGCCAGCAGCCAAGATCTCGTACAGGGGTTCTCCTACGAGCAGTACTTC.

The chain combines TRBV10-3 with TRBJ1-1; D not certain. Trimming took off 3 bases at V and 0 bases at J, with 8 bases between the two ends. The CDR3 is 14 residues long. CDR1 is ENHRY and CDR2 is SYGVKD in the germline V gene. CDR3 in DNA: TGTGCCATCAGTGACGGGCAGATGAACACTGAAGCTTTCTTT. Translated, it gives CAISDGQMNTEAFF.

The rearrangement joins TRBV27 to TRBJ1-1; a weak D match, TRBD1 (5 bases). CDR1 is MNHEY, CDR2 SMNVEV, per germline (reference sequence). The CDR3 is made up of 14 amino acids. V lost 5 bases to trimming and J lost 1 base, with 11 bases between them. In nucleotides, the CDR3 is TGTGCCAGCAGTAACCGACAGAGGAACACTGAAGCTTTCTTT. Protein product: CASSNRQRNTEAFF.